These 25 T cell receptor beta chains originate from one sample sequenced in a study of read filtering for tumor transcriptome and immune sequencing. The library was built from about 400 ng RNA with molecular barcoded adaptors for alpha/delta and beta/gamma chains. TCRdb itself ran the reads through MiXCR, one entry per CDR3 protein. The repertoire holds around 50,000 distinct CDR3 sequences, with approximately 13% as singletons. Sequenced material: a population of CD138-negative cells sorted from bone marrow. The receptors were sampled from a donor at least 40 years old with multiple myeloma.

This clonotype was observed at least ten times. This may be a read error, as it is one base from a much larger clone. V and J are TRBV5-1 and TRBJ1-4; D not certain. The CDR3 is 15 amino acids. Per germline, CDR1 SGHRS and CDR2 YFSETQ. The CDR3 DNA is TGCGCCAGCAGCAGAGCAGGAGCAACTAATGAAGAACTGTTTTTT. This gives the protein CASSRAGATNEELFF.

In the case of this clonotype: It may be a read error: a sequence one base away is much more abundant. This rearrangement joins TRBV3-1 to TRBJ2-2, with D unclear. Germline CDR1 and CDR2: LGHDT and YNNKEL (reference sequence). The CDR3 sequence is 12 residues long. The CDR3 DNA reads as TGTGCCGGCAGCCGCACGACCGGGGAGCTGTTTTTT. Its protein is CAGSRTTGELFF.

This clonotype was observed at least ten times. The V call is TRBV20-1, the J call TRBJ2-5; D gene uncertain. Germline V gives CDR1 DFQATT, CDR2 SNEGSKA (reference sequence). V lost 5 bases and J 5 bases, leaving 3 bases between the germline ends. The CDR3 is 9 residues long. The CDR3 sequence: CSAPETQYF. CDR3 nucleotides: TGCAGTGCTCCCGAGACCCAGTACTTC.

This clonotype was picked up many times. The J gene is TRBJ1-2, the V gene TRBV19; 7 bases fit TRBD1. From germline, CDR1 is LNHDA and CDR2 SQIVND (reference sequence). The CDR3 has 17 residues. The V gene end was trimmed by 3 bases and the J gene end by 3 bases; junction bases not matched to a gene: 13. For the CDR3, the DNA is TGTGCCAGTAGTATTTCGGGTGCCACAGGGGTTCACTATGGCTACACCTTC. Its translation is CASSISGATGVHYGYTF.

Ten or more counts support this clonotype. This sequence joins TRBV4-1 and TRBJ1-2, with D uncertain. The CDR3 is 15 residues long. V dropped 0 bases and J dropped 5 bases, with 13 bases sitting between them. CDR1 and CDR2 from the germline V gene are MGHRA and YSYEKL. Here the CDR3 reads CASSQDPAGRYGYTF. DNA for the CDR3: TGCGCCAGCAGCCAAGACCCCGCCGGGAGATATGGCTACACCTTC.

There are many counts of this clonotype. This chain uses TRBV5-4 with TRBJ2-7; D unclear. CDR1 and CDR2 from the germline V gene are SGHNT and YYREEE (reference sequence). The CDR3 has 16 residues. With 0 bases removed from V and 2 bases from J, the gap between germline ends came to 15 bases. The CDR3 spells CASSLGAGSLPYEQYF. The CDR3 DNA sequence: TGTGCCAGCAGCTTGGGGGCAGGTTCCCTCCCCTACGAGCAGTACTTC.

This clonotype was detected only a few times. The chain combines TRBV4-1 with TRBJ2-7; TRBD2 matches at 8 bases. Germline CDR1 reads MGHRA; CDR2 reads YSYEKL. This CDR3 has 18 amino acids. The trim removed 0 bases at V and 0 bases at J, leaving 10 bases unmatched. CDR3 loop: CASSQEPLGAGGSYEQYF. In nucleotides, the CDR3 is TGCGCCAGCAGCCAAGAGCCCCTAGGGGCGGGGGGCTCCTACGAGCAGTACTTC.

Ten or more counts support this clonotype. The chain recombines TRBV12-3 or TRBV12-4 with TRBJ1-4; perhaps TRBD1 as D (5 bases). The ends were cut back, 6 bases at V and 8 bases at J, with 19 bases in the middle. The CDR3 extends over 15 amino acids. CDR3: CASSPGSSGREKLFF. CDR3 bases: TGTGCCAGCAGCCCAGGGTCCTCGGGGAGGGAAAAACTGTTTTTT.

This clonotype has ten or more counts. This chain uses TRBV7-3 with TRBJ1-1; D is possibly TRBD1 (5 bases). V was trimmed by 5 bases and J by 1 base, leaving 8 bases between them. The CDR3 runs 13 residues. CDR1 and CDR2 (germline): SGHTA, FQGTGA. CDR3 DNA: TGTGCCAGCAGCCAAGGGGCGAACACTGAAGCTTTCTTT. Residues: CASSQGANTEAFF.

This clonotype was counted only a few times. This probably arose from a read error, given a far larger clone one base away. The chain joins TRBV5-6 to TRBJ2-7; either TRBD1 or TRBD2 may supply D (5 bases each). Trimming shortened V by 3 bases and J by 7 bases, and 14 bases separated the two germline ends. Germline-derived CDR1 and CDR2 are SGHDT and YYEEEE. The CDR3 has 13 amino acids. CDR3 protein: CASSWGTVNEQYF. Written as DNA, the CDR3 is TGTGCCAGCAGCTGGGGGACGGTCAATGAGCAGTACTTC.

With respect to this clonotype: One base away lies a much larger clone, so this may be a sequencing read error. This rearrangement joins TRBV6-6 to TRBJ1-5; 7 bases are a match to TRBD1. The CDR3 is made up of 19 amino acids. Unmatched junction bases numbered 16, after V lost 5 bases and J lost 0 bases. Per germline, CDR1 MNHNY and CDR2 SVGAGI (reference sequence). CDR3 in DNA: TGTGCCAGCAGTCTCCGACGGCCAGGGGGGAGTACTAGCAATCAGCCCCAGCATTTT. Its protein is CASSLRRPGGSTSNQPQHF.

This clonotype was counted at least ten times. V usage is TRBV5-4 and J usage is TRBJ2-6; no definite D call. The germline gives CDR1 SGHNT, CDR2 YYREEE (reference sequence). V lost 0 bases and J 4 bases, leaving 5 bases between the germline ends. The CDR3 spans 14 residues. This chain's CDR3 is CASSLVMGANVLTF. DNA for the CDR3: TGTGCCAGCAGCTTGGTTATGGGGGCCAACGTCCTGACTTTC.

This clonotype was recorded at least ten times. The CDR3 reads CASSLRKPVSPNTEAFF. The CDR3 bases are TGTGCCAGCAGCTTAAGGAAGCCAGTCAGTCCGAACACTGAAGCTTTCTTT. The chain employs TRBV7-9 and TRBJ1-1; D not certain. V was clipped by 2 bases and J by 1 base, with 17 bases between them. The CDR3 spans 17 residues. Germline lookup yields CDR1 SEHNR and CDR2 FQNEAQ (reference sequence).

This clonotype was picked up many times. This chain connects TRBV7-8 to TRBJ2-1; D gene unclear. The CDR3 covers 15 residues. Trimming pared 5 bases from V and 2 bases from J, leaving 13 bases between. The V gene's germline CDR1 is SGHVS and CDR2 FQNEAQ. The CDR3 loop reads CASSQNRFTYNEQFF. CDR3 nucleotide sequence: TGTGCCAGCAGCCAGAACAGATTTACCTACAATGAGCAGTTCTTC.

A word on this clonotype: It is likely a read error: a sequence one base away is far more abundant. This chain joins TRBV7-3 and TRBJ1-1; the match to TRBD1 covers 8 bases. Germline CDR1 and CDR2: SGHTA and FQGTGA. This CDR3 contains 15 residues. The CDR3 DNA sequence: TGTGCCAGCAGCCCTCCAGGGGGCGCCGTCGATGAAGTTTTCTTT. Its translation: CASSPPGGAVDEVFF.

A word on this clonotype: This CDR3 is missing its conserved last phenylalanine or tryptophan, likely due to a read error. V is TRBV20-1 and J is TRBJ1-5; TRBD1 is a possible D gene (5 bases). This CDR3 has 14 residues. In germline, CDR1 is DFQATT, CDR2 SNEGSKA (reference sequence). The CDR3 DNA follows: TGCAGTGCTACAGGGAGGGCAAGCAACCAGCCCCAGCATTTG. Translated: CSATGRASNQPQHL.

This clonotype appeared many times. This sequence joins TRBV27 and TRBJ2-2; D remains unclear. Germline CDR1 reads MNHEY; CDR2 reads SMNVEV (reference sequence). This CDR3 region has 12 residues. V lost 3 bases and J 3 bases, leaving 2 bases between the germline ends. As DNA, the CDR3 is TGTGCCAGCAGTTTTTACACCGGGGAGCTGTTTTTT. Protein product: CASSFYTGELFF.

In this sample, this clonotype turned up many times. The V call is TRBV7-9, the J call TRBJ1-1; the D gene is possibly TRBD1 (5 bases). Germline-derived CDR1 and CDR2 are SEHNR and FQNEAQ (reference sequence). This CDR3 contains 12 residues. Trimming left V 4 bases short and J 7 bases short, with 10 bases between. CDR3 loop: CASSSGANEAFF. The CDR3 nucleotides are TGTGCCAGCAGCTCCGGGGCCAATGAAGCTTTCTTT.

The V call is TRBV5-1, the J call TRBJ1-5; unclear D gene. The V gene's germline CDR1 is SGHRS and CDR2 YFSETQ. The CDR3 contains 15 residues. With 0 bases removed from V and 3 bases from J, the gap between germline ends came to 10 bases. This CDR3 is CASSLDSRYNQPQHF. The CDR3 bases are TGCGCCAGCAGCTTGGACTCGCGGTACAATCAGCCCCAGCATTTT.

This clonotype was seen ten or more times. This chain uses TRBV10-3 with TRBJ2-7, with D tentatively TRBD1 (5 bases). The CDR3 loop spans 15 amino acids. Between the trimmed V and J ends, which lost 0 bases and 2 bases, there was a span of 11 bases. From germline, CDR1 is ENHRY and CDR2 SYGVKD. CDR3: CAISESEQVAYEQYF. The CDR3 region has the DNA TGTGCCATCAGTGAGTCGGAACAGGTCGCCTACGAGCAGTACTTC.

Ten or more counts support this clonotype. This sequence joins TRBV12-3 or TRBV12-4 and TRBJ1-2; tentative D call: TRBD1 (6 bases). The CDR3 runs 15 residues. Trimming cost V 2 bases and J 5 bases, with 15 bases left between them. The CDR3 nucleotides are TGTGCCAGCAGTTTAAATCCGGGGGCAGATTATGGCTACACCTTC. This translates into CASSLNPGADYGYTF.

The V gene is TRBV3-1, the J gene TRBJ2-1, with TRBD2 as a possible D gene (6 bases). V was shortened by 5 bases and J by 4 bases, with 15 bases between the two germline ends. Germline V gene data show CDR1 as LGHDT and CDR2 as YNNKEL (reference sequence). This CDR3 is 15 amino acids long. CDR3 nucleotides: TGTGCCAGCAGCTATGGGTCTAGCGAGTACAATGAGCAGTTCTTC. As protein: CASSYGSSEYNEQFF.

This clonotype was picked up a small number of times. V usage is TRBV5-1 and J usage is TRBJ2-1, with 10 positions matching TRBD2. Germline values: CDR1 SGHRS, CDR2 YFSETQ. Unmatched junction bases numbered 11, after V lost 4 bases and J lost 4 bases. This CDR3 has 17 residues. The CDR3 sequence is CASSPAPSGGGYNEQFF. The DNA of the CDR3 is TGCGCCAGCAGCCCCGCTCCAAGCGGGGGGGGTTACAATGAGCAGTTCTTC.

This clonotype has a count of ten or more. The chain uses TRBV7-9 and TRBJ2-3, with D unclear. V dropped 1 base and J dropped 4 bases, with 6 bases sitting between them. CDR1 and CDR2 from the germline V gene are SEHNR and FQNEAQ (reference sequence). This CDR3 contains 13 residues. As DNA, the CDR3 is TGTGCCAGCAGCTTAGTAGTCTCAGATACGCAGTATTTT. Protein sequence: CASSLVVSDTQYF.

V gene TRBV12-3 or TRBV12-4 combines with J gene TRBJ1-1, with D possibly being TRBD1 (5 bases). CDR3 length: 13 amino acids. The V gene lost 8 bases and the J gene lost 11 bases, with 21 bases spanning the gap. The CDR3 bases are TGTGCCAGCCTGGGGGTCCTAAATTGGAAGGCTTTCTTT. It codes for CASLGVLNWKAFF.